This is a list of T cell receptor beta chains from one sample in a study of graft-versus-host responses after intestinal transplantation. Some clones are missing from TCRdb's copy, which holds only in-frame ones; the method was immunoSEQ multiplex PCR. In the table there are about 130,000 clones, around 90% of which are singletons. These receptors' antigens are unknown. The material was unstimulated CD4+ T cells sorted from spleen or lymph node cells, obtained before intestinal transplant. The receptor set was obtained from a human donor who received an intestinal transplant. Both conserved end residues are part of each CDR3. D genes are given only for firm matches. Clone size is not always given. Where it is, it says once, few, many or a class for expanded clones.

v_gene,abundance,j_gene,d_gene,CDR3nt,CDR3aa
TRBV18,.,TRBJ1-1,.,TGTGCCAGCTCACCACCAATAAGGGGGGGTGAAGCTTTCTTT,CASSPPIRGGEAFF
TRBV9,once,TRBJ2-7,.,TGTGCCAGCAGCGTAGGTCCTGCGGAGACTAGCTACGAGCAGTACTTC,CASSVGPAETSYEQYF
TRBV5-1,.,TRBJ2-7,TRBD2,TGCGCCAGCAGCCAGCAACTAGCGGGAGGGACCCTACCATCCTACGAGCAGTACTTC,CASSQQLAGGTLPSYEQYF
TRBV10-2,.,TRBJ1-2,.,TGCGCCAGCAGTGAGCCTCCAGAGCGTGGCTACACCTTC,CASSEPPERGYTF
TRBV6-5,once,TRBJ1-5,.,TGTGCCAGCAGTGGATTACAGCCCCAGCATTTT,CASSGLQPQHF
TRBV28,.,TRBJ2-4,.,TGTGCCAGCAGCGCTGGGCAGCCTTTAAACATTCAGTACTTC,CASSAGQPLNIQYF
TRBV4-1,.,TRBJ1-1,TRBD1,TGCGCCAGCAGCCAAGTAGGCAGGGGGCACACTGAAGCTTTCTTT,CASSQVGRGHTEAFF
TRBV5-1,once,TRBJ2-3,TRBD2,TGCGCCAGCAGCTTGAGTCCAGCGGGAACAGATACGCAGTATTTT,CASSLSPAGTDTQYF
TRBV19,once,TRBJ1-4,.,TGTGCCAGTAGTATAGATCGCGGGGAAAAACTGTTTTTT,CASSIDRGEKLFF
TRBV5-1,.,TRBJ2-1,TRBD1,TGCGCCAGCAGCCCGAGGACAGGGGCGATGAGCTCCTACAATGAGCAGTTCTTC,CASSPRTGAMSSYNEQFF
TRBV30,.,TRBJ1-5,TRBD1,TGTGCCTGGAGTGGGGGACAGGGTTACAATCAGCCCCAGCATTTT,CAWSGGQGYNQPQHF
TRBV10-2,once,TRBJ2-7,TRBD2,TGCGCCAGCAGAGAGCGGGTCAGCGGGAGGCGATCCTACGAGCAGTACTTC,CASRERVSGRRSYEQYF
TRBV5-1,.,TRBJ2-7,.,TGCGCCAGCAGCTTGGATCCGGCTACCAGCTCCTACGAGCAGTACTTC,CASSLDPATSSYEQYF
TRBV5-6,once,TRBJ2-7,TRBD1,TGTGCCAGCAGCTTACGGGACAGGTACTACGAGCAGTACTTC,CASSLRDRYYEQYF
TRBV28,.,TRBJ1-5,.,TGTGCCAGCACCGAGATCAATCAGCCCCAGCATTTT,CASTEINQPQHF
TRBV5-4,.,TRBJ2-1,.,TGTGCCAGCAGCTTGGGAGGGTCCGCTCCCCATTACAATGAGCAGTTCTTC,CASSLGGSAPHYNEQFF
TRBV6-1,.,TRBJ2-7,.,TGTGCCAGCAGTGCAACCGGGACGGGGACCTACGAGCAGTACTTC,CASSATGTGTYEQYF
TRBV2,.,TRBJ1-1,.,TGTGCCAGCAGTGAAGTGAGCCTTGAAGCTTTCTTT,CASSEVSLEAFF
TRBV27,.,TRBJ1-4,TRBD1,TGTGCCAGCAGAGGGACAGCTAATGAAAAACTGTTTTTT,CASRGTANEKLFF
TRBV9,few,TRBJ1-3,.,TGTGCCAGCAGCGTAGAGGGGGGCTCTGGAAACACCATATATTTT,CASSVEGGSGNTIYF
TRBV5-1,once,TRBJ1-3,TRBD1,TGCGCCAGCAGCTTTGGTCCGGGACAGGGGACCGGAAACACCATATATTTT,CASSFGPGQGTGNTIYF
TRBV5-4,.,TRBJ2-7,.,TGTGCCAGCAGCCCCCCAGACCATTACGAGCAGTACTTC,CASSPPDHYEQYF
TRBV7-9,.,TRBJ2-1,TRBD2,TGTGCCAGCAGCCCCAGCGGGACCCGCTCCTACAATGAGCAGTTCTTC,CASSPSGTRSYNEQFF
TRBV2,.,TRBJ2-7,.,TGTGCCAGCGGTGAAGCGTGGGCGAGTTACGAGCAGTACTTC,CASGEAWASYEQYF
TRBV11-1,once,TRBJ2-1,.,TGTGCCAGCAGCTTAAGGGGCGGGACCTCCTACAATGAGCAGTTCTTC,CASSLRGGTSYNEQFF
TRBV27,.,TRBJ1-6,.,TGTGCCAGCAGTTTACAGGGAAACAATTCACCCCTCCACTTT,CASSLQGNNSPLHF
TRBV28,.,TRBJ2-7,.,TGTGCCAGCAGGATTCGGCCAGGAGGGAACGAGCAGTACTTC,CASRIRPGGNEQYF
TRBV30,.,TRBJ1-1,.,TGTGCCTGGAGAGGACCCCGGAGGACTGAAGCTTTCTTT,CAWRGPRRTEAFF
TRBV18,.,TRBJ2-3,TRBD2,TGTGCCAGCTCACCAATCAGGACTAGCGGGATGGGAGATACGCAGTATTTT,CASSPIRTSGMGDTQYF
TRBV5-1,.,TRBJ2-2,.,TGCGCCAGCAGCCTCACAGGGGGGGACACCGGGGAGCTGTTTTTT,CASSLTGGDTGELFF
TRBV6-1,.,TRBJ1-5,.,TGTGCCAGCAAGGAGGGCAACAGTCAGCCCCAGCATTTT,CASKEGNSQPQHF
TRBV30,.,TRBJ1-1,.,TGTGCCTGGAGTGTGGGGGAGGGGATGAACACTGAAGCTTTCTTT,CAWSVGEGMNTEAFF
TRBV9,.,TRBJ2-5,.,TGTGCCAGCAGCCTCGACATGCCCCAAGAGACCCAGTACTTC,CASSLDMPQETQYF
TRBV7-8,.,TRBJ1-5,.,TGTGCCAGCAGCCCATTGGGCTCGAGGGGTACCGGCCAGCCCCAGCATTTT,CASSPLGSRGTGQPQHF
TRBV7-2,.,TRBJ2-7,TRBD1,TGTGCCAGCAGCCCCGACAGGGCTCCCTACGAGCAGTACTTC,CASSPDRAPYEQYF
TRBV30,.,TRBJ2-7,TRBD1,TGTGCCTGGAGGGACAGGGGAAGGATCTCCTACGAGCAGTACTTC,CAWRDRGRISYEQYF
TRBV30,.,TRBJ1-1,.,TGTGCCTGGAGTCTCAGTGAGAACACTGAAGCTTTCTTT,CAWSLSENTEAFF
TRBV28,.,TRBJ1-2,.,TGTGCCAGTAGACAGGATCCACGTGGCTACACCTTC,CASRQDPRGYTF
TRBV5-4,.,TRBJ1-1,.,TGTGCCAGCAGCTTGGGGACTGCGACCATGAACACTGAAGCTTTCTTT,CASSLGTATMNTEAFF
TRBV19,.,TRBJ2-7,.,TGTGCCAGTAGGATATCGGGACTCTATCGCTACGAGCAGTACTTC,CASRISGLYRYEQYF
TRBV19,.,TRBJ2-7,TRBD2,TGTGCCAGTAGTATAACTAGCGGGACCTACGAGCAGTACTTC,CASSITSGTYEQYF